The clone carrying this T cell receptor beta chain was counted at least ten times. Its antigen remains unknown. These data belong to a study of identical twins. Findings of the study overall: In zero-insertion analyses, partial confounding could arise from invariant MAIT and iNKT cells. For out-of-frame beta sequences, excess twin sharing was weaker. Out-of-frame TCR alpha sharing in monozygotic twins exceeded recombination model predictions.

The J segment lost 7 bases and the V segment lost 8 bases, leaving 7 bases of the junction unmatched. The CDR3 extends over 13 amino acids. CDR1 SQVTM and CDR2 ANQGSEA come from the germline V gene. The cDNA had a unique molecular identifier and a template-switch universal primer site. TCRdb re-derived calls from the 5' RACE reads in MiXCR, one entry per CDR3 protein. This table holds approximately 680,000 distinct CDR3 sequences, just over 7% found once. The same data also contributed to another study, on yellow fever vaccine responses in identical twins.

This chain connects TRBV29-1 to TRBJ1-6; 8 nucleotides line up with TRBD1. Sample: PBMCs. The source is a woman younger than 35 in good health. The CDR3 region has the DNA TGCAGCCCCTGGACAGGGACAAATTCACCCCTCCACTTT. This codes for CSPWTGTNSPLHF.